Below, 15 T cell receptor beta chains from the same sample are listed, as sequenced in a study of cytomegalovirus exposure and HLA in healthy donors. Sequencing used immunoSEQ multiplex PCR; TCRdb keeps in-frame clones, though not all of them. Of 95,000 to 150,000 clones listed, about 85% were seen once; the top ten hold under 2.5%. Specimen: PBMCs. These receptors all come from a woman under 40 in good health and CMV-seronegative.

This clone was found once. The rearrangement uses TRBV10-1 and TRBJ2-7; D not resolved. The ends were cut back, 0 bases at V and 3 bases at J, with 6 bases in the middle. This CDR3 has 13 amino acids. CDR1 WNHNN and CDR2 SYGVQD come from the germline V gene (reference sequence). The chain's CDR3 is CASSESGSYEQYF. DNA for the CDR3: TGCGCCAGCAGTGAGTCGGGCAGCTACGAGCAGTACTTC.

The chain combines TRBV7-2 with TRBJ1-5; TRBD1 matches 7 bases. The CDR3 extends over 15 amino acids. Trimming cost V 5 bases and J 2 bases; bases outside gene matches: 6. Germline V gene sequence: CDR1 SGHTA, CDR2 FQGNSA. CDR3 sequence: CASSTRDRGNQPQHF. The CDR3, as DNA: TGTGCCAGCAGCACCCGGGACAGAGGCAATCAGCCCCAGCATTTT. The entire variable domain, with the rest obtained from reference TRBV7-2 and TRBJ1-5, is as follows: GAGVSQSPSNKVTEKGKDVELRCDPISGHTALYWYRQSLGQGLEFLIYFQGNSAPDKSGLPSDRFSAERTGGSVSTLTIQRTQQEDSAVYLCASSTRDRGNQPQHFGDGTRLSIL.

A single count supports this clone. The DNA for the CDR3 is TGTGCCAGCAGCTTAGATCCGGGACAGCTATACGAGCAGTACTTC. Encoded protein: CASSLDPGQLYEQYF. The gene calls are TRBV7-9 and TRBJ2-7, with TRBD1 identical over 7 bases. The CDR3 is made up of 15 amino acids. Germline V gives CDR1 SEHNR, CDR2 FQNEAQ (reference sequence). J gave up 4 bases and V 1 base, and 7 bases lay outside the gene matches.

This chain uses TRBV13 with TRBJ1-5; D gene uncertain. The CDR3 extends over 14 amino acids. With 0 bases removed from V and 4 bases from J, the gap between germline ends came to 7 bases. CDR1 is PRHDT and CDR2 is FYEKMQ in the germline V gene (reference sequence). CDR3 sequence: CASSLGLANQPQHF. The DNA for the CDR3 is TGTGCCAGCAGCTTAGGCTTGGCAAATCAGCCCCAGCATTTT.

The V call is TRBV27, the J call TRBJ2-3; TRBD2 matches 14 bases. The CDR3 totals 18 residues. CDR1 MNHEY and CDR2 SMNVEV come from the germline V gene (reference sequence). The J segment lost 3 bases and the V segment lost 3 bases, leaving 8 bases of the junction unmatched. The CDR3 protein is CASSFGLTSGGGTDTQYF. The CDR3 DNA is TGTGCCAGCAGTTTCGGATTGACTAGCGGGGGGGGGACAGATACGCAGTATTTT.

The CDR3 nucleotides are TGTGCTAGTGGAAGCTTTGTGTTGGGCGAGCAGTTCTTC. Translating gives CASGSFVLGEQFF. The rearrangement joins TRBV12-5 to TRBJ2-1; D is unresolved. Germline CDR1 reads LGHNT; CDR2 reads FRNRAP. The germline V and J ends were trimmed by 6 bases and 10 bases, with 16 bases remaining between them. This CDR3 spans 13 amino acids.

J is TRBJ2-3 and V is TRBV9; weak D call: TRBD1 (5 bases). Trimming shortened V by 4 bases and J by 5 bases, and 11 bases separated the two germline ends. CDR3 length: 13 residues. CDR1 and CDR2 (germline): SGDLS, YYNGEE. The CDR3 coding sequence is TGTGCCAGCAGCCGCACCCAGGGAGATACGCAGTATTTT. Translating gives CASSRTQGDTQYF.

The gene calls are TRBV11-2 and TRBJ2-3; a weak D match, TRBD1 (5 bases). Trimming shortened V by 4 bases and J by 0 bases, and 17 bases separated the two germline ends. Per the germline V gene, CDR1 is SGHAT and CDR2 is FQNNGV. CDR3 length: 17 residues. CDR3 DNA: TGTGCCAGCAGCTCCAAGGGGTTGCGAATAAGCACAGATACGCAGTATTTT. This encodes CASSSKGLRISTDTQYF.

V gene TRBV5-1 combines with J gene TRBJ2-5, with 12 nucleotides matching TRBD2. The CDR3 has 16 amino acids. Germline loops: CDR1 SGHRS, CDR2 YFSETQ. The ends lost 2 bases at V and 5 bases at J; junction bases unmatched: 7. This chain's CDR3 is CASSFLAGGPGETQYF. The CDR3 DNA follows: TGCGCCAGCAGCTTCCTAGCGGGGGGGCCCGGGGAGACCCAGTACTTC.

V gene TRBV5-6 combines with J gene TRBJ2-7; the D gene is possibly TRBD1 (5 bases). Germline-derived CDR1 and CDR2 are SGHDT and YYEEEE. The CDR3 is 14 residues long. Trimming shortened V by 0 bases and J by 7 bases, and 14 bases separated the two germline ends. In nucleotides, the CDR3 is TGTGCCAGCAGCTTGGTGGACACGGAAGGGGAGCAGTACTTC. Protein sequence: CASSLVDTEGEQYF.

The chain couples TRBV2 to TRBJ1-5, with D uncertain. Germline V gene sequence: CDR1 SNHLY, CDR2 FYNNEI. Trimming cost V 6 bases and J 2 bases, with 17 bases left between them. The CDR3 is 16 residues long. The CDR3 DNA reads TGTGCCAGCAGCTTTTGGAGCTCTAAGGGCAATCAGCCCCAGCATTTT. Amino acids: CASSFWSSKGNQPQHF.

This sequence joins TRBV6-5 and TRBJ2-6; D is possibly TRBD2 (5 bases). The germline gives CDR1 MNHEY, CDR2 SVGAGI. The CDR3 spans 15 residues. V dropped 2 bases and J dropped 2 bases, with 7 bases sitting between them. The DNA for the CDR3 is TGTGCCAGCAGTTACGAGGGTGCTGGGGCCAACGTCCTGACTTTC. It encodes CASSYEGAGANVLTF.

This clone has only a few counts. The chain employs TRBV13 and TRBJ1-3, with TRBD1 matching over 9 bases. There are 13 residues in the CDR3. Per germline, CDR1 PRHDT and CDR2 FYEKMQ (reference sequence). J was trimmed by 9 bases and V by 8 bases; bases with no gene match: 8. CDR3 region: CASLRDREGTIYF. The CDR3, as DNA: TGTGCCAGCCTCCGGGACAGGGAGGGCACCATATATTTT.

V and J are TRBV2 and TRBJ2-5; D is unclear. The CDR3 spans 11 residues. CDR1 is SNHLY and CDR2 is FYNNEI in the germline V gene. V was clipped by 3 bases and J by 5 bases, with 4 bases between them. In DNA form, the CDR3 reads TGTGCCAGCAGTGATCTCGAGACCCAGTACTTC. This sequence encodes CASSDLETQYF.

The chain combines TRBV6-1 with TRBJ2-1; TRBD2 agrees at 8 bases. V lost 3 bases to trimming and J lost 5 bases; unmatched junction nucleotides: 6. The CDR3 spans 15 residues. Germline CDR1 and CDR2: MNHNS and SASEGT. The CDR3, as DNA: TGTGCCAGCAGTGACCGCAGCGGGGGAAACAATGAGCAGTTCTTC. Amino acids: CASSDRSGGNNEQFF.